This TCR beta chain was documented in a study of shared clonotypes between healthy human individuals (dated by TCRdb to the early 2020s). With regard to the full study: The cohort included three men and a couple of women between 18 and 49 years of age. Different laboratories and diverse techniques were used to prepare libraries and sequence TCR repertoires, to increase sequencing depth and limit assay-specific biases. For each donor, three plates each were used for CD4 naive and CD4 memory, two plates were used for CD8 naive, and one plate was used for CD8 memory. Per donor, leukapheresis produced somewhere between about 0.94 and 9.5 billion PBMCs. Blood TCR repertoires of 5 or 6 healthy adults were deeply sequenced to estimate repertoire size and the extent of clonotype sharing between individuals. Results and caveats for the whole study, not just this receptor: Clonotypes shared by all four sorted-subset donors showed higher generation probabilities than non-shared clonotypes. Because the study included a small number of donors, the genetic and exposure-history diversity represented was limited. Roughly 5% of naive CD4, roughly 3.6% of naive CD8, around 2.3% of memory CD4, and 0.4% of memory CD8 clonotypes were shared across several donors. Only blood was sampled, and tissue TCR repertoires likely differ from those in blood. Rarefaction of sorted-subset datasets indicated incomplete sequencing despite the large sequencing depth. Pairwise subsampling indicated that sequencing depth was expected to affect the degree of clonotype sharing among donors. Naive subsets generally had larger estimated clonotype richness than memory subsets.

With regard to this clone: It has no known antigen specificity. Base qualities were left out, and no much larger clone turns up one base away.

The donors were healthy, HIV-negative adults who had no recently reported acute infections or vaccinations. Every donor was a Caucasian adult living in Nashville, Tennessee, USA. CD4+ T cells were enriched by magnetic negative selection; naive cells were then positively selected on CD45RA, and the negative fraction formed the memory subset. Blood was collected by leukapheresis, and PBMCs were isolated by Ficoll-Histopaque density gradient centrifugation and then cryopreserved in liquid nitrogen vapor phase. Analytical flow cytometry was used to check the purity and quantity of each magnetically sorted T cell population. Genomic DNA was isolated from every sorted fraction and measured by UV absorbance on a Nanodrop 2000c. TCR CDR3 regions were amplified from genomic DNA by multiplex PCR using the deep immunoSEQ assay. Genomic DNA extracted from each cell subset was distributed evenly over all wells of several immunoSEQ 96-well plates, and each plate served as one replicate. For sorted subsets, each replicate PCR was loaded with about 200 ng genomic DNA, equivalent to about 33,000 T cell genomes. The purified libraries were quantified using a Qubit 3.0 fluorometer, sized with a Bioanalyzer 2100, and then quantified again using the KAPA Library Quantification kit. Each immunoSEQ 96-well plate was sequenced on its own single-read 150-cycle Illumina NextSeq 550 flow cell. On the study's bioinformatics: Because only junctional sequences without quality scores were contained in the immunoSEQ output, filtering matching that applied to full-length reads could not be performed. Sequences were annotated with PyIR, a Python wrapper for IgBLAST v1.9, and V/J genes and CDR3 were assigned using IMGT germline references. Reads with weak V/J assignments (E-value above 1e-6), missing CDR3, stop codons, out-of-frame junctions, or ambiguous translated residues were removed. V3J clonotypes were defined by identical inferred V gene, J gene, and CDR3 amino acid sequence. The percentage overlap between two repertoires was calculated by dividing the number of shared unique clonotypes by the size of the smaller repertoire. RTK rarefaction, the Chao1 estimator, and Recon v2.1 estimates of unobserved clonotypes were used to assess repertoire richness. Generation probabilities were computed with OLGA for all TCRbeta clonotypes obtained by the gDNA method from several donors. Here the immuneACCESS table is served through TCRdb, limited to in-frame sequences with V and J called. Missing clones are a known gap in these copies; in checked studies unresolved V genes cover under half, and the rest lacks a known reason. V and J calls and clone size are given by that table; D and trimming were obtained from the DNA. This sample is represented by about 2.3 million clones; 85% to 95% of them were singletons. The biggest ten clones account for more than 0.35% of the sample.

Including the terminal cysteine and phenylalanine, the CDR3 comprises 13 residues. Only the CDR3 DNA is retained, 39 bases long and in frame from the first base. The trim is 3 bases for V and 4 bases for J, with a gap of 9 bases between the germline ends. Via the germline V gene, CDR1 is MDHEN and CDR2 SYDVKM. Material: naive CD4+ T cells from PBMCs. Reading the label with the study, this specimen's cell subset or site is: CD45RA+ positively selected. This receptor was identified in a man younger than 35 in good health. Some clones in this sample may be carry-over from other donors' samples. In this chain, TRBV28 is recombined with TRBJ1-2, with no confidently assigned D gene. The DNA is as follows: TGTGCCAGCAGTTTTGCCACTCGCTATGGCTACACCTTC. It codes for CASSFATRYGYTF.